A selection of T cell receptor beta chains follows, all from one sample in a study of T cell responses to AZD1222 COVID-19 vaccine. Here immunoSEQ multiplex PCR was the method, and the copy in TCRdb shows in-frame clones only, minus some. The sample gives 150,000 to 200,000 clones, roughly 91% of which show up once; approximately 1.6% is in the top ten. Here the sequenced sample was peripheral blood, taken on day 0 of AZD1222 vaccination. These receptors were collected from an adult in good health. Both conserved end residues are part of each CDR3. Each record gives: J gene, V gene, clone size, D gene, CDR3 protein, CDR3 DNA. A D gene is named only where the DNA matches it firmly. For some rows the clone size is stated as once, few or many, or as a class when expanded; others skip it.

>TRBJ2-2|TRBV7-2|once|-
CASSHAERPGELFF
TGTGCCAGCAGTCACGCCGAGCGCCCCGGGGAGCTGTTTTTT
>TRBJ1-5|TRBV29-1|-|-
CSVSPGESNQPQHF
TGCAGCGTTTCTCCGGGGGAAAGCAATCAGCCCCAGCATTTT
>TRBJ1-5|TRBV27|-|-
CASSPMGTNSNQPQHF
TGTGCCAGCAGCCCAATGGGGACCAACTCGAATCAGCCCCAGCATTTT
>TRBJ2-7|TRBV30|-|-
CAWSVGGTSYEQYF
TGTGCCTGGAGTGTAGGGGGTACCTCCTACGAGCAGTACTTC
>TRBJ2-1|TRBV5-8|-|-
CARDISLGLDEQFF
TGTGCCAGAGACATTAGTTTGGGGCTGGATGAGCAGTTCTTC
>TRBJ1-5|TRBV7-2|-|TRBD1
CASSLVQGARQPQHF
TGTGCCAGCAGCTTAGTTCAGGGGGCGCGTCAGCCCCAGCATTTT
>TRBJ1-1|TRBV5-1|-|-
CASSPERGMNTEAFF
TGCGCCAGCAGCCCGGAGCGGGGAATGAACACTGAAGCTTTCTTT
>TRBJ2-5|TRBV6-4|once|-
CASSEGAGSGHGETQYF
TGTGCCAGCAGTGAAGGAGCGGGTAGTGGGCACGGAGAGACCCAGTACTTC
>TRBJ2-1|TRBV4-3|-|TRBD2
CASSQIAGLYNEQFF
TGCGCCAGCAGCCAAATAGCGGGACTCTACAATGAGCAGTTCTTC
>TRBJ1-1|TRBV18|-|TRBD1
CASSPIQGADTEAFF
TGTGCCAGCTCACCTATACAGGGGGCGGACACTGAAGCTTTCTTT
>TRBJ2-5|TRBV27|-|-
CASSYQYRDDRKTQYF
TGTGCCAGCAGCTACCAATATCGGGACGATCGGAAGACCCAGTACTTC
>TRBJ1-5|TRBV30|-|-
CAWGSRDQPQHF
TGTGCCTGGGGGTCGAGGGATCAGCCCCAGCATTTT
>TRBJ2-7|TRBV29-1|-|-
CSVEEGEQYF
TGCAGCGTTGAAGAGGGGGAGCAGTACTTC
>TRBJ2-7|TRBV7-2|-|TRBD2
CASSLVTSGSYEQYF
TGTGCCAGCAGCTTAGTCACTAGCGGGAGTTACGAGCAGTACTTC
>TRBJ1-5|TRBV28|once|TRBD1
CASSLSGQGNQPQHF
TGTGCCAGCAGTTTATCGGGACAGGGTAATCAGCCCCAGCATTTT
>TRBJ1-1|TRBV5-1|-|-
CASSLDGDGAFF
TGCGCCAGCAGCTTGGATGGGGATGGAGCTTTCTTT
>TRBJ1-4|TRBV5-1|-|TRBD1
CASSLAPGGTREKLFF
TGCGCCAGCAGCTTGGCCCCAGGGGGGACTCGTGAAAAACTGTTTTTT
>TRBJ2-1|TRBV30|-|-
CAWSGGRRGYNEQFF
TGTGCCTGGAGTGGAGGCAGGAGGGGGTACAATGAGCAGTTCTTC
>TRBJ2-2|TRBV9|-|-
CASSVVGGGVGAGELFF
TGTGCCAGCAGCGTAGTCGGGGGAGGAGTTGGGGCCGGGGAGCTGTTTTTT
>TRBJ2-1|TRBV6-1|once|-
CASSAAPPGFDYNEQFF
TGTGCCAGCAGTGCAGCCCCTCCGGGATTTGACTACAATGAGCAGTTCTTC
>TRBJ1-2|TRBV7-9|-|-
CASSLGTSGDYGYTF
TGTGCCAGCAGCCTTGGGACCTCCGGGGACTATGGCTACACCTTC
>TRBJ1-3|TRBV28|-|-
CASTWEGVRSGNTIYF
TGTGCCAGCACCTGGGAGGGGGTTAGGTCTGGAAACACCATATATTTT
>TRBJ1-4|TRBV18|-|TRBD1
CASSGNRRQGAGEKLFF
TGTGCCAGCTCCGGGAACCGCCGACAGGGGGCCGGGGAAAAACTGTTTTTT
>TRBJ1-3|TRBV28|-|TRBD1
CASTSDRVRNTIYF
TGTGCCAGCACCTCGGACAGGGTCAGAAACACCATATATTTT
>TRBJ1-2|TRBV28|-|-
CASSFPYTF
TGTGCCAGCAGTTTCCCCTACACCTTC
>TRBJ2-4|TRBV6-5|-|-
CASRTTLAKNIQYF
TGTGCCAGCAGAACGACCCTAGCCAAAAACATTCAGTACTTC
>TRBJ1-1|TRBV20-1|-|TRBD1
CSALDREAFF
TGCAGTGCCCTGGACAGGGAAGCTTTCTTT
>TRBJ1-6|TRBV6-5|once|TRBD1
CASSPRQGANSPLHF
TGTGCCAGCAGCCCGAGACAGGGTGCTAATTCACCCCTCCACTTT
>TRBJ1-3|TRBV7-9|-|-
CASSFPGVGGNTIYF
TGTGCCAGCAGCTTTCCTGGGGTCGGGGGAAACACCATATATTTT
>TRBJ2-1|TRBV27|-|-
CASSSTGYHEQFF
TGTGCCAGCAGTTCGACCGGCTATCATGAGCAGTTCTTC
>TRBJ1-4|TRBV7-9|-|TRBD1
CASSYGQGATNEKLFF
TGTGCCAGCAGCTATGGACAGGGGGCAACTAATGAAAAACTGTTTTTT
>TRBJ2-7|TRBV2|-|TRBD2
CASTDPSGSSYEQYF
TGTGCCAGCACCGACCCTAGCGGGAGTTCCTACGAGCAGTACTTC
>TRBJ1-2|TRBV7-2|-|TRBD1
CASSLNRGNYGYTF
TGTGCCAGCAGCTTAAACAGGGGTAACTATGGCTACACCTTC
>TRBJ1-5|TRBV6-6|-|-
CASRGESNQPQHF
TGTGCCAGCAGAGGGGAGAGCAATCAGCCCCAGCATTTT
>TRBJ2-5|TRBV24-1|-|TRBD2
CATSDRRTSGGGLETQYF
TGTGCCACCAGTGACCGTAGGACTAGCGGGGGGGGCCTGGAGACCCAGTACTTC
>TRBJ1-4|TRBV7-9|-|TRBD1
CASSRLRTGEEKLFF
TGTGCCAGCAGCCGTTTGAGGACAGGGGAAGAAAAACTGTTTTTT
>TRBJ2-3|TRBV4-1|few|-
CASSQEMADPSTDTQYF
TGCGCCAGCAGCCAAGAAATGGCGGACCCTAGCACAGATACGCAGTATTTT
>TRBJ1-1|TRBV7-9|-|-
CASSPEDSLPQAKAFF
TGTGCCAGCAGCCCAGAGGACAGTCTCCCCCAGGCGAAAGCTTTCTTT
>TRBJ2-1|TRBV27|-|TRBD2
CASSLSGTSGNEQFF
TGTGCCAGCAGTCTATCCGGGACTAGCGGTAATGAGCAGTTCTTC
>TRBJ1-2|TRBV28|-|-
CASSLWEGSRDYTF
TGTGCCAGCAGCCTTTGGGAGGGCAGTAGGGACTACACCTTC
>TRBJ2-2|TRBV2|-|-
CASMSGNTGELFF
TGTGCCAGCATGTCTGGTAACACCGGGGAGCTGTTTTTT